This is a list of T cell receptor beta chains from one sample in a study of shared clonotypes between healthy human individuals. The data were produced by immunoSEQ multiplex PCR, yet TCRdb's version contains in-frame clones alone and is incomplete. The sample comprises nearly 500,000 clones, approximately 80% of which are singletons, and 10% to 15% rests with the top ten. The sequenced sample consisted of PBMCs. Receptors originate from a woman between 40 and 50 years old in good health. Some clones in this sample may be carry-over from other donors' samples. CDR3s include the opening cysteine and the closing phenylalanine or tryptophan. D genes are given only for firm matches. Expanded clones get a size class; other rows say once, few or many, or leave the size out.

TRBD2 TRBJ2-5 . TRBV4-1 CASSQNWASGNQETQYF TGCGCCAGCAGCCAAAATTGGGCTAGCGGGAACCAAGAGACCCAGTACTTC
. TRBJ2-3 . TRBV7-2 CASAGGTVTDTQYF TGTGCCAGCGCGGGCGGGACAGTCACAGATACGCAGTATTTT
. TRBJ2-2 . TRBV15 CATSRERRGNTGELFF TGTGCCACCAGCAGAGAGCGGCGGGGGAACACCGGGGAGCTGTTTTTT
. TRBJ1-3 . TRBV7-2 CASRDAVSGNTIYF TGTGCCAGCCGCGATGCGGTCTCTGGAAACACCATATATTTT
. TRBJ1-5 few TRBV28 CASKISNQPQHF TGTGCCAGCAAGATTAGCAATCAGCCCCAGCATTTT
TRBD1 TRBJ2-2 . TRBV10-3 CAISRQGAPTGELFF TGTGCCATCAGTCGACAGGGGGCGCCCACCGGGGAGCTGTTTTTT
. TRBJ2-7 . TRBV2 CASSSGPLYEQYF TGTGCCAGCAGTAGCGGGCCGCTCTACGAGCAGTACTTC
TRBD2 TRBJ2-1 . TRBV6-1 CASSEERDSSEQFF TGTGCCAGCAGTGAAGAGCGGGATTCGAGTGAGCAGTTCTTC
. TRBJ1-3 . TRBV7-2 CASSLVAGSGNTIYF TGTGCCAGCAGCTTAGTGGCAGGGTCCGGAAACACCATATATTTT
TRBD1 TRBJ1-1 . TRBV25-1 CASSATGVTEAFF TGTGCCAGCAGTGCAACAGGGGTCACTGAAGCTTTCTTT
. TRBJ1-6 . TRBV30 CAWIPGQLHYSPLHF TGTGCCTGGATCCCCGGGCAGCTCCACTATTCACCCCTCCACTTT
. TRBJ2-2 . TRBV5-4 CASSREPGNVNTGELFF TGTGCCAGCAGCCGAGAGCCCGGGAACGTGAACACCGGGGAGCTGTTTTTT
TRBD1 TRBJ2-7 . TRBV18 CASSPFPTGTGGDYEQYF TGTGCCAGCTCACCATTCCCGACCGGGACAGGGGGCGATTACGAGCAGTACTTC
. TRBJ2-5 . TRBV5-1 CASSLALAGETQYF TGCGCCAGCAGCTTGGCTCTAGCTGGGGAGACCCAGTACTTC
. TRBJ1-2 . TRBV2 CASSAQGAFGYTF TGTGCCAGCAGTGCGCAGGGAGCCTTTGGCTACACCTTC
. TRBJ2-1 once TRBV6-1 CASGHGTRNEQFF TGTGCCAGCGGACACGGGACGAGGAATGAGCAGTTCTTC
TRBD1 TRBJ2-1 . TRBV7-2 CASSLVPDRRVF TGTGCCAGCAGCTTAGTACCGGACAGGAGAGTCTTC
TRBD2 TRBJ2-1 few TRBV28 CASCPPGRGNEQFF TGTGCCAGCTGTCCGCCGGGGAGGGGAAATGAGCAGTTCTTC
TRBD2 TRBJ2-1 few TRBV19 CASSITVAGGNEQFF TGTGCCAGTAGTATAACGGTAGCGGGAGGGAATGAGCAGTTCTTC
TRBD2 TRBJ2-3 . TRBV28 CASSSPTTAGGVHTQYF TGTGCCAGCAGTTCGCCTACTACGGCGGGAGGGGTCCATACGCAGTATTTT
. TRBJ2-2 . TRBV6-4 CATQEGGAGELFF TGTGCCACTCAAGAAGGGGGAGCCGGGGAGCTGTTTTTT
TRBD1 TRBJ1-5 . TRBV7-9 CASSNTGGQPQHF TGTGCCAGCAGCAATACAGGGGGCCAGCCCCAGCATTTT
TRBD2 TRBJ2-2 . TRBV7-9 CASSFLGSGSRELFF TGTGCCAGCAGCTTTTTAGGTAGCGGGTCCCGGGAGCTGTTTTTT